A selection of T cell receptor beta chains follows, all from one sample in a study of neoadjuvant anti-PD-1 for oral cavity cancer. Data came from immunoSEQ multiplex PCR; TCRdb stores just in-frame clones and leaves some out. Among approximately 21,000 clones listed, less than 50% were seen once. Source: tumor tissue, taken after nivolumab (anti-PD-1) treatment. The receptors originated from a person between 35 and 79 years old with oral cavity squamous cell carcinoma. The CDR3 runs from the conserved cysteine through the conserved F or W. The D gene is left open where the match is weak. Expanded clones get a size class; other rows say once, few or many, or leave the size out.

v_call	clone_size	j_call	d_call	cdr3_aa	cdr3_nt
TRBV11-2	few	TRBJ1-1	.	CASSLSGAGGEAFF	TGTGCCAGCAGCTTATCAGGGGCGGGCGGTGAAGCTTTCTTT
TRBV6-6	.	TRBJ1-1	.	CASSAREYTEAFF	TGTGCCAGCAGCGCGAGGGAATACACTGAAGCTTTCTTT
TRBV21-1	.	TRBJ2-1	.	CASSKDNNEQFF	TGTGCCAGCAGCAAAGATAACAATGAGCAGTTCTTC
TRBV7-3	.	TRBJ2-1	.	CASSYTGSFDNEQFF	TGTGCCAGCAGCTATACAGGAAGTTTCGACAATGAGCAGTTCTTC
TRBV18	.	TRBJ1-2	TRBD1	CASSPEGQGTGGYTF	TGTGCCAGCTCACCAGAGGGACAGGGAACCGGTGGCTACACCTTC
TRBV10-2	few	TRBJ2-1	.	CASSPGPSYNEQFF	TGCGCCAGCAGCCCTGGGCCCTCATACAATGAGCAGTTCTTC
TRBV7-9	.	TRBJ1-1	.	CASSSSGGRTEAFF	TGTGCCAGCAGCTCGAGCGGGGGGAGAACTGAAGCTTTCTTT
TRBV18	.	TRBJ1-4	.	CASSPPPGFGIEKLFF	TGTGCCAGCTCACCACCACCTGGTTTCGGGATCGAAAAACTGTTTTTT
TRBV18	.	TRBJ1-1	.	CASSPPGWSNTEAFF	TGTGCCAGCTCACCACCCGGGTGGAGCAACACTGAAGCTTTCTTT
TRBV23-1	.	TRBJ2-7	.	CASSQTFDEYEQYF	TGCGCCAGCAGTCAAACTTTCGATGAATACGAGCAGTACTTC
TRBV11-2	.	TRBJ2-7	.	CASSPRNTYEQYF	TGTGCCAGCAGCCCAAGGAATACCTACGAGCAGTACTTC
TRBV7-2	.	TRBJ1-1	.	CASSLVAEGGTEAFF	TGTGCCAGCAGCTTAGTGGCGGAGGGGGGCACTGAAGCTTTCTTT
TRBV14	once	TRBJ2-5	TRBD2	CASSQLAGAGGTQYF	TGTGCCAGCAGCCAGCTAGCGGGGGCCGGGGGGACCCAGTACTTC
TRBV7-2	.	TRBJ2-2	.	CASSVTMNTGELFF	TGTGCCAGCAGCGTGACAATGAACACCGGGGAGCTGTTTTTT
TRBV5-6	medium-sized	TRBJ2-5	.	CASSPGGVRAGETQYF	TGTGCCAGCAGCCCAGGCGGGGTACGGGCAGGGGAGACCCAGTACTTC
TRBV7-2	.	TRBJ2-7	.	CASSTGTGSYEQYF	TGTGCCAGCAGCACCGGCACAGGGTCTTACGAGCAGTACTTC
TRBV4-3	many	TRBJ2-7	TRBD2	CASSRASGGSYEQYF	TGCGCCAGCAGCCGGGCTAGCGGGGGAAGCTACGAGCAGTACTTC
TRBV6-1	.	TRBJ1-4	.	CASSEEALGEKLFF	TGTGCCAGCAGTGAAGAAGCCCTCGGTGAAAAACTGTTTTTT
TRBV6-5	few	TRBJ1-1	.	CASSELGLNTEAFF	TGTGCCAGCAGTGAACTGGGATTGAACACTGAAGCTTTCTTT
TRBV19	few	TRBJ1-6	.	CASSTSTGPGALHF	TGTGCCAGTAGTACGTCGACAGGCCCCGGGGCCCTCCACTTT
TRBV28	many	TRBJ1-2	.	CASRHRGYTF	TGTGCCAGCAGGCATCGTGGCTACACCTTC
TRBV7-9	.	TRBJ1-2	.	CASRPGGRLAHGYTF	TGTGCCAGCAGGCCGGGGGGGAGACTGGCGCATGGCTACACCTTC
TRBV5-5	few	TRBJ1-6	.	CASSFGQYNSPLHF	TGTGCCAGCAGCTTCGGACAATATAATTCACCCCTCCACTTT